Listed below are T cell receptor beta chains from one sample, sequenced in a study of T cells after yellow fever vaccination. Via MiXCR, TCRdb re-called the 5' RACE reads, giving one row per CDR3 protein. The sample yields about 85,000 distinct CDR3 sequences, about an eighth seen once. The sample consisted of CD8+ T cells not binding an NS4B(214-222) dextramer, sorted from PBMCs, taken approximately 22 days after the first yellow fever vaccination. These receptors originate from a man aged 18 to 35 who received the YFV17D yellow fever vaccine. The CDR3 runs from the conserved cysteine through the conserved F or W. Fields, in order: CDR3 length, J gene, D gene, clone size, V gene, CDR3 DNA, CDR3 protein. The D gene is left open where the match is weak. A row's size may be missing; if present it is once, few, many or a size class.

14	TRBJ2-1	NA	NA	TRBV10-3	TGTGCCATCAGTGAGGGCCGCTGGGCGGATGAGCAGTTCTTC	CAISEGRWADEQFF
13	TRBJ2-1	NA	few	TRBV4-1	TGCGCCAGCAGCCAACGGGACCCTAATGAGCAGTTCTTC	CASSQRDPNEQFF
18	TRBJ2-1	TRBD1	NA	TRBV5-1	TGCGCCAGCAGCTTCGGGACAGGGGTGTATAGCCCCTACAATGAGCAGTTCTTC	CASSFGTGVYSPYNEQFF
13	TRBJ1-2	TRBD1	NA	TRBV6-5	TGTGCCAGCAGCCACAGGACAGGGGATGGCTACACCTTC	CASSHRTGDGYTF
15	TRBJ2-7	TRBD1	few	TRBV28	TGTGCCAGCAGTGTACACAGGGGGCGAGGATACGAGCAGTACTTC	CASSVHRGRGYEQYF
14	TRBJ2-2	NA	NA	TRBV13	TGTGCCAGCAGCAGGACACCCGGCACCGGGGAGCTGTTTTTT	CASSRTPGTGELFF
16	TRBJ2-3	TRBD2	few	TRBV7-3	TGTGCCAGCAGCTTACTGGGCGGGGGGCGCGTAGATACGCAGTATTTT	CASSLLGGGRVDTQYF
15	TRBJ2-5	NA	many	TRBV4-1	TGCGCCAGCAGCGTCAGGGGGGCCCTACAAGAGACCCAGTACTTC	CASSVRGALQETQYF
16	TRBJ2-1	TRBD1	NA	TRBV24-1	TGTGCCACCAGTGATTACAGGGACAGGAGTTGGAATGAGCAGTTCTTC	CATSDYRDRSWNEQFF
15	TRBJ1-2	NA	few	TRBV4-1	TGCGCCAGCAGCCAAGATACGGTTACTAACTATGGCTACACCTTC	CASSQDTVTNYGYTF
15	TRBJ2-2	NA	NA	TRBV4-1	TGCGCCAGCAGGGCGGGGGCCGCGAACACCGGGGAGCTGTTTTTT	CASRAGAANTGELFF
15	TRBJ1-5	NA	NA	TRBV6-2/TRBV6-3	TGTGCCAGCAGTTATTTGGGGGGGGGGGGTCAGCCCCAGCATTTT	CASSYLGGGGQPQHF
18	TRBJ2-3	TRBD2	few	TRBV11-1	TGTGCCAGCAGCAGCAAAGGTTGGAGCGGGGGGTCAGAAGATACGCAGTATTTT	CASSSKGWSGGSEDTQYF
16	TRBJ2-3	TRBD2	NA	TRBV7-2	TGTGCCAGCAGCTCCACTAGCGGGGGGACCACAGATACGCAGTATTTT	CASSSTSGGTTDTQYF
15	TRBJ1-1	NA	NA	TRBV4-1	TGCGCCAGCAGCCAAGGTCAGGGCAGGAACACTGAAGCTTTCTTT	CASSQGQGRNTEAFF
15	TRBJ2-1	NA	NA	TRBV7-3	TGTGCCAGCAGCTTTGTTCGGAGCTCCTACAATGAGCAGTTCTTC	CASSFVRSSYNEQFF
15	TRBJ1-6	NA	few	TRBV11-2	TGTGCCAGCAGCTTGGGGGGGCCCATGGGTTCACCCCTCCACTTT	CASSLGGPMGSPLHF
15	TRBJ1-4	NA	few	TRBV29-1	TGCAGCGTTGAAGTCTGGGGATGGGGGAATGAAAAACTGTTTTTT	CSVEVWGWGNEKLFF
12	TRBJ1-1	NA	few	TRBV19	TGTGCCACGTGGGGAGGGAACACTGAAGCTTTCTTT	CATWGGNTEAFF
20	TRBJ2-1	TRBD2	NA	TRBV6-2/TRBV6-3	TGTGCCAGCAGTCTGGGGCTAGCGGGGGCTAGAATGAGCTCCTACAATGAGCAGTTCTTC	CASSLGLAGARMSSYNEQFF
16	TRBJ1-4	NA	NA	TRBV7-2	TGTGCCAGCAGCTTAGCGGCACAGGGAACTAATGAAAAACTGTTTTTT	CASSLAAQGTNEKLFF
15	TRBJ2-2	TRBD1	NA	TRBV27	TGTGCCAGCAGTTTTGGACAGGGAAGGACGGGGGAGCTGTTTTTT	CASSFGQGRTGELFF
15	TRBJ1-5	NA	few	TRBV6-2/TRBV6-3	TGTGCCAGCAGTCAAGGGACACAGGGCAATCAGCCCCAGCATTTT	CASSQGTQGNQPQHF
17	TRBJ2-2	TRBD2	few	TRBV7-6	TGTGCCAGCAGTCAACCCTCCGGGACTAGCTACCCCGGGGAGCTGTTTTTT	CASSQPSGTSYPGELFF
15	TRBJ2-3	TRBD2	few	TRBV7-6	TGTGCCAGCAGCCCGGGACTAGCGGTTACAGATACGCAGTATTTT	CASSPGLAVTDTQYF
16	TRBJ2-1	NA	NA	TRBV6-2/TRBV6-3	TGTGCCAGCAGTACGGCAGAATCCACGGGGTACAATGAGCAGTTCTTC	CASSTAESTGYNEQFF
15	TRBJ2-2	NA	few	TRBV4-1	TGCGCCAGCAGCCAAGATCTGAAGTGGGGCGGGGAGCTGTTTTTT	CASSQDLKWGGELFF
13	TRBJ2-3	NA	few	TRBV7-3	TGTGCCAGCAGGGGCGAATACACAGATACGCAGTATTTT	CASRGEYTDTQYF
19	TRBJ2-2	TRBD2	NA	TRBV20-1	TGCAGTGCTAGAGATCTCCGGCTAGCGGGGGGCCATGACACCGGGGAGCTGTTTTTT	CSARDLRLAGGHDTGELFF
16	TRBJ2-3	TRBD2	NA	TRBV11-2	TGTGCCAGCAGCTCACGGACTAGCGGGGGGGCAGATACGCAGTATTTT	CASSSRTSGGADTQYF
17	TRBJ1-1	NA	NA	TRBV4-1	TGCGCCAGCAGCCACCCCGCGGGGGTAAGGGCGAACACTGAAGCTTTCTTT	CASSHPAGVRANTEAFF
15	TRBJ2-7	TRBD1	few	TRBV4-1	TGCGCCAGCAGCTATCGCGTAGGGGGCGTCTACGAGCAGTACTTC	CASSYRVGGVYEQYF
15	TRBJ2-1	NA	NA	TRBV7-8	TGTGCCAGCAGCTTAGCAGGGGATAGTGTCAATGAGCAGTTCTTC	CASSLAGDSVNEQFF